This entry lists 27 T cell receptor beta chains sequenced from one sample in a study of T-cell reconstitution after alpha-beta-depleted transplantation in children. Unique molecular identifiers were incorporated when the TCRbeta library was constructed. TCRdb itself ran the PCR reads through MiXCR, one entry per CDR3 protein. The table lists approximately 99,000 distinct CDR3 sequences, almost 6.5% of them singletons. The starting material was PBMCs, mostly from graft donor cells, obtained 360 days after TCRalphabeta/CD19-depleted stem cell transplant. These receptors all come from a male patient aged 2-15 years who had a stem cell transplant for acute lymphoblastic leukemia, so the T cells may come from the graft donor.

The chain couples TRBV24-1 to TRBJ1-2; unclear D gene. Germline CDR1 and CDR2: KGHDR and SFDVKD. The germline V and J ends were trimmed by 2 bases and 6 bases, with 6 bases remaining between them. The CDR3 has 12 amino acids. In DNA form, the CDR3 reads TGTGCCACCAGTGATTACAGAGATGGCTACACCTTC. It yields the protein CATSDYRDGYTF.

The chain recombines TRBV20-1 with TRBJ2-3; 7 nucleotides match TRBD1. This CDR3 has 13 residues. The V gene end was trimmed by 1 base and the J gene end by 7 bases; junction bases not matched to a gene: 5. CDR1 DFQATT and CDR2 SNEGSKA come from the germline V gene (reference sequence). The CDR3 protein is CSARVATGYTQYF. The CDR3 DNA is TGCAGTGCTAGAGTGGCGACAGGGTATACGCAGTATTTT.

This clonotype appeared many times. The chain combines TRBV27 with TRBJ2-2, with D maybe TRBD1 (6 bases). The V end was cut by 5 bases, the J end by 6 bases, with 10 bases between. Germline V gene data show CDR1 as MNHEY and CDR2 as SMNVEV (reference sequence). The CDR3 consists of 13 residues. CDR3 residues: CASSLQGPGELFF. The CDR3 nucleotides are TGTGCCAGCAGTCTACAGGGCCCCGGGGAGCTGTTTTTT.

This clonotype came up many times. The rearrangement uses TRBV9 and TRBJ2-3; maybe TRBD2 (5 bases). CDR3 size: 15 residues. Germline CDR1 and CDR2: SGDLS and YYNGEE. V was clipped by 0 bases and J by 2 bases, with 10 bases between them. CDR3 amino acids: CASSVERVLTDTQYF. The CDR3 DNA reads as TGTGCCAGCAGCGTAGAGAGGGTACTCACAGATACGCAGTATTTT.

The sample holds many counts of this clonotype. The gene calls are TRBV29-1 and TRBJ1-2, with unresolved D. The CDR3 extends over 13 amino acids. V lost 4 bases and J lost 2, with 11 bases in between. Germline V CDR1 and CDR2: SQVTM, ANQGSEA. In nucleotides, the CDR3 is TGCAGCGTTGGAACAACGAGGAACTATGGCTACACCTTC. Translating gives CSVGTTRNYGYTF.

The rearrangement joins TRBV21-1 to TRBJ1-1; the tabulated D call, TRBD1, remains unverified against the DNA. TRBV21-1 is given as a pseudogene. The CDR3 consists of 14 residues. The CDR3 region has the DNA TGTGCCAACCATCCCCGGCCCACGAACACTGAAGCTTTCTTT. Translation gives CANHPRPTNTEAFF.

This clonotype was seen ten or more times. The chain has TRBV27 and TRBJ2-5; D ambiguous. Trimming pared 3 bases from V and 9 bases from J, leaving 5 bases between. Germline V gene lookup returns CDR1 MNHEY and CDR2 SMNVEV (reference sequence). The CDR3 contains 10 residues. CDR3 DNA sequence: TGTGCCAGCAGTTTTAAGGCCCAGTACTTC. Protein: CASSFKAQYF.

At least ten counts were recorded for this clonotype. The V gene is TRBV13, the J gene TRBJ2-1, with TRBD2 matching over 7 bases. The CDR3 runs to 15 residues. In germline, CDR1 is PRHDT, CDR2 FYEKMQ (reference sequence). The V and J ends lost 0 bases and 8 bases, in that order; junction bases with no gene match: 7. CDR3 bases: TGTGCCAGCAGCTTAGGGGCTAGCGGCTTCTATGAGCAGTTCTTC. This codes for CASSLGASGFYEQFF.

Only a few counts were recorded for this clonotype. The genes are TRBV6-5 and TRBJ2-7; no clear D. The CDR3 runs 12 residues. The V gene's germline CDR1 is MNHEY and CDR2 SVGAGI. V was pared by 10 bases and J by 2 bases, with 12 bases between. CDR3 protein: CATKGLTYEQYF. CDR3 coding DNA: TGTGCCACCAAGGGCCTAACCTACGAGCAGTACTTC.

This clonotype came up many times. This chain connects TRBV14 to TRBJ1-1, with 7 bases aligning to TRBD1. This CDR3 spans 15 amino acids. Germline V gene lookup returns CDR1 SGHDN and CDR2 FVKESK. The J segment lost 1 base and the V segment lost 4 bases, leaving 6 bases of the junction unmatched. The CDR3 DNA reads TGTGCCAGCAGCCTCCGGACAGGCTCGAACACTGAAGCTTTCTTT. Amino acids: CASSLRTGSNTEAFF.

The chain employs TRBV28 and TRBJ2-4, with 12 bases aligning to TRBD2. The CDR3 runs 19 residues. Germline assignment: CDR1 MDHEN and CDR2 SYDVKM. V lost 5 bases, J lost 1 base, and 12 bases stayed unmatched. The DNA of the CDR3 is TGTGCCAGCAGTCTCCGGACAAGACTAGCGGGAGTTGCCAAAAACATTCAGTACTTC. Protein sequence: CASSLRTRLAGVAKNIQYF.

This rearrangement joins TRBV11-2 to TRBJ2-7; the D is unclear. V lost 1 base and J lost 1, with 8 bases in between. The CDR3 contains 14 residues. Germline CDR1 and CDR2: SGHAT and FQNNGV. The CDR3: CASSLVARSYEQYF. CDR3 DNA sequence: TGTGCCAGCAGCTTAGTAGCCAGATCCTACGAGCAGTACTTC.

In its sample, this clonotype was seen many times. The chain joins TRBV27 to TRBJ2-3; D not certain. Trimming shortened V by 1 base and J by 4 bases, and 15 bases separated the two germline ends. Germline V gene data show CDR1 as MNHEY and CDR2 as SMNVEV (reference sequence). There are 16 residues in the CDR3. For the CDR3, the DNA is TGTGCCAGCAGTTTATTACTCCCGCTTACCGCAGATACGCAGTATTTT. The encoded protein is CASSLLLPLTADTQYF.

This clonotype was counted ten times or more. The V call is TRBV7-9, the J call TRBJ2-7; perhaps TRBD2 as D (5 bases). Germline CDR1 SEHNR, CDR2 FQNEAQ (reference sequence). V was trimmed by 8 bases and J by 6 bases, leaving 20 bases between them. CDR3 length equals 14 residues. The CDR3 region is CASLGEKPPGEQYF. CDR3 nucleotide sequence: TGTGCCAGCCTCGGGGAGAAACCGCCCGGCGAGCAGTACTTC.

There are many counts of this clonotype. The chain recombines TRBV7-9 with TRBJ1-1; D possibly corresponds to TRBD1 (5 bases). There are 14 residues in the CDR3. With 2 bases removed from V and 2 bases from J, the gap between germline ends came to 9 bases. Germline assignment: CDR1 SEHNR and CDR2 FQNEAQ (reference sequence). The CDR3, as DNA: TGTGCCAGCAGCTTAAACGGGGCCAACACTGAAGCTTTCTTT. Residues: CASSLNGANTEAFF.

The chain links TRBV19 to TRBJ2-7, with D perhaps TRBD1 (6 bases). Trimming left V 7 bases short and J 4 bases short, with 17 bases between. The CDR3 consists of 14 residues. CDR1 is LNHDA and CDR2 is SQIVND in the germline V gene (reference sequence). This CDR3 reads CASNLGGHQYEQYF. In nucleotides, the CDR3 is TGTGCCAGTAACCTAGGGGGACACCAATACGAGCAGTACTTC.

At least ten counts were recorded for this clonotype. This chain joins TRBV10-3 and TRBJ2-7; D unresolved. The CDR3 contains 12 residues. V lost 8 bases and J lost 6, with 14 bases in between. Germline CDR1 reads ENHRY; CDR2 reads SYGVKD. The CDR3 DNA sequence: TGTGCCATCGGTGGACGGTCCGGCGAGCAGTACTTC. It specifies CAIGGRSGEQYF.

This clonotype was seen at least ten times. V usage is TRBV29-1 and J usage is TRBJ2-3, with 10 bases aligning to TRBD2. The germline V gene encodes CDR1 SQVTM and CDR2 ANQGSEA. CDR3 length equals 14 residues. J lost 4 bases, V lost 5 bases, and 6 bases had no gene match. CDR3 in DNA: TGCAGCGTTCCCACTAGCGGGAAAGCAGATACGCAGTATTTT. This encodes CSVPTSGKADTQYF.

This clonotype has just a few counts. The rearrangement links TRBV15 to TRBJ2-3; D is tentatively TRBD1 or TRBD2 (5 bases each). V was trimmed by 0 bases and J by 4 bases, leaving 8 bases between them. The CDR3 runs 14 residues. CDR1 is LNHNV and CDR2 is YYDKDF in the germline V gene (reference sequence). In nucleotides, the CDR3 is TGTGCCACCAGCAGAGATCAGGGACCAGATACGCAGTATTTT. Its translation is CATSRDQGPDTQYF. The whole variable domain, remainder taken from reference TRBV15 and TRBJ2-3, is DAMVIQNPRYQVTQFGKPVTLSCSQTLNHNVMYWYQQKSSQAPKLLFHYYDKDFNNEADTPDNFQSRRPNTSFCFLDIRSPGLGDTAMYLCATSRDQGPDTQYFGPGTRLTVL.

There are a few counts of this clonotype. The chain couples TRBV7-9 to TRBJ2-5, with D perhaps TRBD2 (5 bases). The V gene lost 5 bases and the J gene lost 4 bases, with 14 bases spanning the gap. Germline CDR1 and CDR2: SEHNR and FQNEAQ (reference sequence). The CDR3 is 14 amino acids. CDR3 in amino acids: CASSPPTEGETQYF. The DNA for the CDR3 is TGTGCCAGCAGCCCGCCCACTGAGGGAGAGACCCAGTACTTC.

This clonotype was detected many times. This chain connects TRBV7-9 to TRBJ2-3; D is ambiguous. CDR1 and CDR2 (germline): SEHNR, FQNEAQ (reference sequence). The length of the CDR3 is 14 residues. V lost 2 bases, J lost 0 bases, and 6 bases lay in between. The CDR3 reads CASSLLDSTDTQYF. The CDR3, as DNA: TGTGCCAGCAGCTTACTGGATAGCACAGATACGCAGTATTTT.

This clonotype was seen only a few times. J is TRBJ2-2 and V is TRBV27; 12 nucleotides line up with TRBD2. This CDR3 spans 16 amino acids. With 3 bases clipped from V and 7 bases from J, the junction kept 6 bases outside the gene matches. Germline V gene sequence: CDR1 MNHEY, CDR2 SMNVEV (reference sequence). The chain's CDR3 is CASSFLAGGPYGELFF. The CDR3 DNA is TGTGCCAGCAGTTTCCTAGCGGGAGGGCCATACGGGGAGCTGTTTTTT.

This clonotype occurred many times. This sequence joins TRBV20-1 and TRBJ2-5; a weak D match, TRBD2 (6 bases). V was shortened by 6 bases and J by 0 bases, with 17 bases between the two germline ends. Germline V gives CDR1 DFQATT, CDR2 SNEGSKA (reference sequence). The CDR3 runs 15 residues. In nucleotides, the CDR3 is TGCAGTGCCGCCCCCGCGGGACCCGACCAAGAGACCCAGTACTTC. It specifies CSAAPAGPDQETQYF.

This clonotype was seen many times. The chain uses TRBV4-2 and TRBJ2-2, with D perhaps matching TRBD2 (6 bases). CDR1 LGHNA and CDR2 YNFKEQ come from the germline V gene. Trimming left V 6 bases short and J 6 bases short, with 17 bases between. CDR3 length: 15 amino acids. DNA of the CDR3: TGTGCCAGCAGGCCGCGGGGCAGGGAACCCGGGGAGCTGTTTTTT. The encoded protein is CASRPRGREPGELFF.

This clonotype appeared a few times. One junction end does not reproduce the germline sequence, and a read error may be involved. The chain joins TRBV7-7 to TRBJ2-1; a weak D match, TRBD2 (6 bases). Germline V gives CDR1 SSHAT, CDR2 FNYEAQ (reference sequence). The CDR3 contains 15 residues. DNA for the CDR3: TGTGCTAGCAGCTTATGGCGGGACTTATACAATGAGCAGTTCTTC. It specifies CASSLWRDLYNEQFF.

The J gene is TRBJ2-4, the V gene TRBV7-9, with 7 positions matching TRBD1. CDR1 is SEHNR and CDR2 is FQNEAQ in the germline V gene (reference sequence). This CDR3 is 12 amino acids long. Trimming cost V 5 bases and J 6 bases; bases outside gene matches: 1. CDR3 region: CASSHRGNIQYF. The DNA of the CDR3 is TGTGCCAGCAGCCACAGGGGAAACATTCAGTACTTC.

This clonotype was detected a few times. The chain joins TRBV11-1 to TRBJ2-5, with D hard to call. Trimming pared 4 bases from V and 5 bases from J, leaving 26 bases between. This CDR3 has 18 residues. Germline CDR1 and CDR2: SGHAT and FQDESV (reference sequence). In nucleotides, the CDR3 is TGTGCCAGCAGCTCAAGATCCGGGTCCCGAGAGTCTCTCGAGACCCAGTACTTC. Protein: CASSSRSGSRESLETQYF.